This TCR beta chain is from a study of spatial heterogeneity in lung cancer. Across the study: Raw reads contained each unique TCR and UMI combination more than ten times on average. Study-wide points: Resection blood, more than follow-up blood, showed ubiquitous expanded tumor TCRs.

CDR1 and CDR2 from the germline V gene are SGHRS and YFSETQ. This CDR3 has 15 residues. The trim removed 2 bases at V and 0 bases at J, leaving 4 bases unmatched. In this sample, this clonotype turned up many times. Its antigen is unknown. The time point: sample taken at primary tumor resection. Without sorting, whole RNA was sequenced from tumor, nontumor lung or frozen PBMC. Samples were obtained from approximately 72 donors, all untreated early-stage non-small cell lung cancer patients. Every molecule of TCR cDNA had its own unique molecular identifier. TCRdb reprocessed the 5' RACE reads via MiXCR and lists one record per CDR3 protein. In the table there are 43,000 or so distinct CDR3 sequences, around 6.5% of which are singletons.

The chain employs TRBV5-1 and TRBJ2-5, with 7 nucleotides matching TRBD2. The input for sequencing was PBMCs, taken at surgery. The receptor comes from a female donor with early-stage non-small cell lung cancer. The CDR3 nucleotides are TGCGCCAGCAGCTTCGGGCTAGCGGACCAAGAGACCCAGTACTTC. Translated, it gives CASSFGLADQETQYF.